The 10 T cell receptor beta chains listed next were all sequenced from one sample in a study of blood T cell repertoires in COVID-19. The protocol was immunoSEQ multiplex PCR, while the TCRdb copy is restricted to in-frame clones and leaves out a portion. The sample consists of about 320,000 clones, around nine tenths of them appearing once. The sample comprised PBMCs or T cells enriched from blood (not recorded which). The origin of the receptors is a woman aged 25 to 39 who had recovered from COVID-19.

The chain is built from TRBV9 and TRBJ1-2; the match to TRBD1 covers 7 bases. Germline lookup yields CDR1 SGDLS and CDR2 YYNGEE. Trimming at V came to 9 bases and at J to 3 bases, leaving 11 bases not matched to a gene. This CDR3 has 14 residues. CDR3 nucleotide sequence: TGTGCCATCCTACAGGGACAGCATGACTATGGCTACACCTTC. Its protein is CAILQGQHDYGYTF.

V is TRBV15 and J is TRBJ2-2, with TRBD1 identical over 10 bases. The CDR3 is 16 amino acids. V lost 3 bases, J lost 8 bases, and 9 bases stayed unmatched. Germline CDR1 reads LNHNV; CDR2 reads YYDKDF (reference sequence). DNA of the CDR3: TGTGCCACCAGCAGGCCGGGACAGGGGTTCGAAGGGGAGCTGTTTTTT. It codes for CATSRPGQGFEGELFF. Full variable domain (remainder filled in from reference TRBV15 and TRBJ2-2): DAMVIQNPRYQVTQFGKPVTLSCSQTLNHNVMYWYQQKSSQAPKLLFHYYDKDFNNEADTPDNFQSRRPNTSFCFLDIRSPGLGDTAMYLCATSRPGQGFEGELFFGEGSRLTVL.

This sequence joins TRBV5-6 and TRBJ2-5, with 8 nucleotides matching TRBD1. Germline CDR1 reads SGHDT; CDR2 reads YYEEEE. The length of the CDR3 is 14 residues. V lost 4 bases to trimming and J lost 5 bases; unmatched junction nucleotides: 7. The CDR3 sequence is CASSPGQGLETQYF. DNA of the CDR3: TGTGCCAGCAGCCCAGGACAGGGTCTCGAGACCCAGTACTTC.

The rearrangement uses TRBV15 and TRBJ1-3; TRBD1 matches at 7 bases. The CDR3 extends over 13 amino acids. V lost 8 bases, J lost 3 bases, and 4 bases stayed unmatched. The V gene's germline CDR1 is LNHNV and CDR2 YYDKDF (reference sequence). The CDR3 bases are TGTGCCACCGGACAGGTCCTTGGAAACACCATATATTTT. It codes for CATGQVLGNTIYF. Using reference TRBV15 and TRBJ1-3 for the parts outside the CDR3, the full variable domain is DAMVIQNPRYQVTQFGKPVTLSCSQTLNHNVMYWYQQKSSQAPKLLFHYYDKDFNNEADTPDNFQSRRPNTSFCFLDIRSPGLGDTAMYLCATGQVLGNTIYFGEGSWLTVV.

This chain joins TRBV14 and TRBJ2-2; D remains unclear. This CDR3 has 14 amino acids. The V gene lost 6 bases and the J gene lost 3 bases, with 11 bases spanning the gap. CDR1 SGHDN and CDR2 FVKESK come from the germline V gene. The CDR3 DNA reads TGTGCCAGCAGACCCGACGGAGACACCGGGGAGCTGTTTTTT. It is translated as CASRPDGDTGELFF.

The genes are TRBV5-1 and TRBJ1-2; the D gene is possibly TRBD1 (6 bases). The CDR3 contains 16 residues. V lost 4 bases, J lost 1 base, and 17 bases lay in between. CDR1 is SGHRS and CDR2 is YFSETQ in the germline V gene. The CDR3 reads CASSPGRGVLNYGYTF. CDR3 nucleotides: TGCGCCAGCAGCCCTGGGAGGGGGGTCCTTAACTATGGCTACACCTTC.

The count of this clone is one. The chain links TRBV2 to TRBJ1-4; D unresolved. Germline V lookup: CDR1 SNHLY, CDR2 FYNNEI. CDR3 size: 16 residues. V lost 4 bases and J lost 0, with 12 bases in between. The CDR3 sequence: CASSGREVATNEKLFF. In DNA form, the CDR3 reads TGTGCCAGCAGTGGCCGGGAAGTCGCAACTAATGAAAAACTGTTTTTT.

The V call is TRBV27, the J call TRBJ2-6; 8 nucleotides match TRBD1. Germline CDR1 and CDR2: MNHEY and SMNVEV (reference sequence). The CDR3 contains 17 residues. J lost 3 bases, V lost 6 bases, and 10 bases had no gene match. The CDR3 protein is CASRKPGQGRGANVLTF. As DNA, the CDR3 is TGTGCCAGCAGAAAGCCCGGACAGGGTCGTGGGGCCAACGTCCTGACTTTC.

The V and J genes are TRBV11-2 and TRBJ1-6; 8 bases line up with TRBD1. Germline CDR1 SGHAT, CDR2 FQNNGV. V dropped 0 bases and J dropped 9; count of bases not matched to a gene: 7. The CDR3 length is 16 residues. CDR3 loop: CASSLEGRGRSSPLHF. The CDR3 coding sequence is TGTGCCAGCAGCTTAGAGGGCAGGGGGCGAAGTTCACCCCTCCACTTT. Full variable domain (missing parts from reference TRBV11-2 and TRBJ1-6): EAGVAQSPRYKIIEKRQSVAFWCNPISGHATLYWYQQILGQGPKLLIQFQNNGVVDDSQLPKDRFSAERLKGVDSTLKIQPAKLEDSAVYLCASSLEGRGRSSPLHFGNGTRLTVT.

V usage is TRBV30 and J usage is TRBJ1-5, with a weak D call TRBD1 (5 bases). Deletions cut 2 bases from V and 4 bases from J, with 12 bases between. The CDR3 contains 14 residues. The V gene's germline CDR1 is GTSNPN and CDR2 SVGIG (reference sequence). The CDR3 nucleotides read TGTGCCTGGAGTCCGGGGGAATGGAATCAGCCCCAGCATTTT. Translation gives CAWSPGEWNQPQHF.